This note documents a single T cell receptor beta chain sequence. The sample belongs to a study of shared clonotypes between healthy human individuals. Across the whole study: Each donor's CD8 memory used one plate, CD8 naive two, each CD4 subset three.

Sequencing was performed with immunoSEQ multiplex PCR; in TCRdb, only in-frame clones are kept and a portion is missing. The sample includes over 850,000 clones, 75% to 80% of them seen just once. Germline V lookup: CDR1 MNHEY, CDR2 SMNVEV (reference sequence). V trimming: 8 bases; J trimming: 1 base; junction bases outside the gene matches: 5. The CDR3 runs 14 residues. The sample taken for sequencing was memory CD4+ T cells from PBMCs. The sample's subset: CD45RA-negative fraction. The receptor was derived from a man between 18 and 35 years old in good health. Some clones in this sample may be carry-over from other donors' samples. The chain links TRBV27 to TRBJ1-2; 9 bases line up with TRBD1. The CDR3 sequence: CASPPGQGNYGYTF. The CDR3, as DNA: TGTGCCAGCCCGCCGGGACAGGGTAACTATGGCTACACCTTC.